This T cell receptor (beta chain) derives from a study of cytomegalovirus exposure and HLA in healthy donors. With 60 Vbeta and 13 Jbeta primers, the PCR was carried out. Clones were sequenced by immunoSEQ multiplex PCR, and TCRdb holds only the in-frame ones, with some missing. The sample holds roughly 160,000 clones, about 79% seen once. The CDR3 totals 16 residues. Germline V gene data show CDR1 as LNHNV and CDR2 as YYDKDF (reference sequence). V gave up 0 bases and J gave up 12 bases, with 24 bases separating them. This clone was recorded a few times. The chain employs TRBV15 and TRBJ2-7; perhaps TRBD1 as D (5 bases). The TCR sequence derives from a man aged 50 to 60 in good health and CMV-seropositive. The sample taken for sequencing was PBMCs. The CDR3 DNA follows: TGTGCCACCAGCAGAGATATCTCCGGGCCTTTCAGGGTAAGGTACGTC. This encodes CATSRDISGPFRVRYV.